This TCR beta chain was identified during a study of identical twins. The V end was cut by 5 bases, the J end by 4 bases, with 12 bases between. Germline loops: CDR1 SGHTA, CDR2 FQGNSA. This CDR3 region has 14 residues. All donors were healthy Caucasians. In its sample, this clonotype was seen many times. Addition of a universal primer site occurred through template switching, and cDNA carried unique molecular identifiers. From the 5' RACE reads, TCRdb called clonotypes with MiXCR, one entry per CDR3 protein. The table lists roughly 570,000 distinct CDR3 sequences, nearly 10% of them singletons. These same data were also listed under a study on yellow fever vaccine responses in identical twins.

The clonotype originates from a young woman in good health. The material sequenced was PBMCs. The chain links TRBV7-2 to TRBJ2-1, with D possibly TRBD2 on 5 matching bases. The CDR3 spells CASSEGLEYNEQFF. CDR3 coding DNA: TGTGCCAGCAGCGAGGGTCTTGAATACAATGAGCAGTTCTTC.